This is a list of T cell receptor beta chains from one sample in a study of T cell responses to AZD1222 COVID-19 vaccine. Method: immunoSEQ multiplex PCR; TCRdb's copy keeps in-frame clones and lacks some. The data show about 170,000 clones, around 90% seen once. The sample consisted of peripheral blood, taken 28 days after the second AZD1222 dose. These receptor sequences come from an adult who received the AZD1222 COVID-19 vaccine. The CDR3 runs from the conserved cysteine through the conserved F or W. D genes are given only for firm matches. The size field is filled for only some rows; it gives once, few, many or a size class.

clone_size: few; v_call: TRBV7-2; j_call: TRBJ1-3; d_call: -; cdr3_aa: CASSLASAGATGNTIYF; cdr3_nt: TGTGCCAGCAGCTTAGCGTCGGCGGGGGCGACTGGAAACACCATATATTTT
clone_size: -; v_call: TRBV5-1; j_call: TRBJ1-2; d_call: -; cdr3_aa: CASSRGGGYTF; cdr3_nt: TGCGCCAGCAGCCGTGGGGGAGGCTACACCTTC
clone_size: -; v_call: TRBV18; j_call: TRBJ1-1; d_call: -; cdr3_aa: CASSPYAVNTEAFF; cdr3_nt: TGTGCCAGCTCGCCCTACGCAGTGAACACTGAAGCTTTCTTT
clone_size: once; v_call: TRBV7-8; j_call: TRBJ1-5; d_call: TRBD1; cdr3_aa: CASSPRDRGRDQPQHF; cdr3_nt: TGTGCCAGCAGCCCCCGGGACAGGGGAAGAGATCAGCCCCAGCATTTT
clone_size: -; v_call: TRBV5-1; j_call: TRBJ1-3; d_call: -; cdr3_aa: CASSLDVAGSGNTIYF; cdr3_nt: TGCGCCAGCAGCTTGGATGTTGCAGGCTCTGGAAACACCATATATTTT
clone_size: -; v_call: TRBV7-2; j_call: TRBJ2-1; d_call: TRBD2; cdr3_aa: CASSLGTSRDEQFF; cdr3_nt: TGTGCCAGCAGCCTCGGGACTAGCAGGGATGAGCAGTTCTTC
clone_size: -; v_call: TRBV5-5; j_call: TRBJ1-2; d_call: -; cdr3_aa: CASSLEVGVTYGYTF; cdr3_nt: TGTGCCAGCAGCTTGGAGGTGGGGGTTACCTATGGCTACACCTTC
clone_size: -; v_call: TRBV10-2; j_call: TRBJ1-1; d_call: TRBD1; cdr3_aa: CASSDSGTGITEAFF; cdr3_nt: TGCGCCAGCAGTGACTCTGGGACAGGGATCACTGAAGCTTTCTTT
clone_size: -; v_call: TRBV5-4; j_call: TRBJ1-1; d_call: TRBD1; cdr3_aa: CASSTTGGGTEAFF; cdr3_nt: TGTGCCAGCAGCACCACAGGGGGCGGAACTGAAGCTTTCTTT
clone_size: -; v_call: TRBV7-8; j_call: TRBJ1-5; d_call: -; cdr3_aa: CASSITRDQPQHF; cdr3_nt: TGTGCCAGCAGCATTACTAGGGATCAGCCCCAGCATTTT
clone_size: -; v_call: TRBV7-9; j_call: TRBJ2-3; d_call: TRBD2; cdr3_aa: CASSSLAGSTDTQYF; cdr3_nt: TGTGCCAGCAGCTCGTTAGCGGGGAGCACAGATACGCAGTATTTT
clone_size: -; v_call: TRBV7-9; j_call: TRBJ1-3; d_call: -; cdr3_aa: CASSPGTFSGNTIYF; cdr3_nt: TGTGCCAGCAGCCCGGGGACCTTTTCTGGAAACACCATATATTTT
clone_size: -; v_call: TRBV7-8; j_call: TRBJ1-2; d_call: TRBD1; cdr3_aa: CASSVDRDSNYGYTF; cdr3_nt: TGTGCCAGCAGCGTAGACAGGGATTCGAACTATGGCTACACCTTC
clone_size: -; v_call: TRBV6-5; j_call: TRBJ2-5; d_call: TRBD2; cdr3_aa: CASSERLAPETQYF; cdr3_nt: TGTGCCAGCAGCGAGAGACTAGCCCCAGAGACCCAGTACTTC
clone_size: -; v_call: TRBV15; j_call: TRBJ2-1; d_call: -; cdr3_aa: CATSRPPGGNPSYNEQFF; cdr3_nt: TGTGCCACCAGCAGACCCCCCGGAGGGAACCCCTCCTACAATGAGCAGTTCTTC